This TCR beta chain was identified during a study of tumor-infiltrating lymphocytes in primary liver carcinoma. Study background: Sample yields, roughly 3.65 to 7.5 million productive TCRbeta reads, were similar across the tissue types. Notes on the study in general: A significantly higher top-250-clone fraction was found in tumors than in blood (p = 0.039). Tumor-blood pairs (like tumor-adjacent pairs) overlapped less than tumor region pairs did.

Of note for this clonotype: The target antigen is unknown.

There are 14 residues in the CDR3. With 4 bases removed from V and 5 bases from J, the gap between germline ends came to 12 bases. TCR beta cDNA was prepared out of around 460 ng total RNA by means of a constant-region primer. Libraries of TCR beta came from three nested multiplex PCR rounds with slightly modified ARM-PCR. Both of the initial two PCR rounds ran for about 9 cycles and employed TRBV1-TRBV30 forward primers alongside a C-beta reverse primer. TCRdb itself ran the multiplex PCR reads through MiXCR, one entry per CDR3 protein. The sample holds 180,000 or so distinct CDR3 sequences, 50% to 75% seen once. Blood RNA originated from unsorted whole blood, with germline DNA additionally extracted. Patients showed chronic HBV infection and an absence of prior treatment.

The sequenced material came from peripheral blood. This TCR was sampled from a man in his forties with primary liver carcinoma and hepatitis B virus infection. This chain links TRBV12-3 or TRBV12-4 with TRBJ2-1; no reliable D call. The CDR3 here is CASSSSGRDNEQFF. The CDR3 DNA follows: TGTGCCAGCAGTTCCTCTGGACGGGACAATGAGCAGTTCTTC.